This T cell receptor (beta chain) was identified in a study of molecular identifiers for immune sequencing clone quantification. This clonotype was counted between two and nine times. With V trimmed by 5 bases and J by 1 base, 4 bases remained unmatched. This CDR3 has 15 residues. CDR1 and CDR2 (germline): SGHAT, FQNNGV. Libraries of naive CD8 cells were prepared from 20,000 to 1,000,000 sorted cells using 10%, 30% or 50% RNA. Researchers sorted naive CD8 T cells as cells that were CD8+CD4-CCR7+CD45RA+. As previously described, bulk TCR libraries were made using listed TCR primers. TCRdb reanalysed the PCR reads using MiXCR and keeps one entry per CDR3 protein. Of over 600,000 distinct CDR3 sequences listed, 15% to 20% were seen once; the top ten hold roughly 0.83%.

The sample comprised naive CD8+ T cells from blood, with Jurkat cell RNA spiked in. Subset defined: FACS-sorted CD8+CD4-CCR7+CD45RA+ naive T cells. The clonotype originates from a human donor in good health. Some libraries in this study had Jurkat cell RNA spiked in. The chain couples TRBV11-2 to TRBJ2-2; the match to TRBD2 covers 7 bases. This CDR3 is CASSPSGENTGELFF. The CDR3 DNA is TGTGCCAGCAGCCCAAGCGGGGAGAACACCGGGGAGCTGTTTTTT.